This TCR beta chain comes out of a study of response to subunit inactivated influenza vaccine. Concerning this clonotype: One end of the junction is discordant with germline, which a read error may explain.

The CDR3 is made up of 19 amino acids. From germline, CDR1 is SNHLY and CDR2 FYNNEI. TCRdb independently ran MiXCR on the RT-PCR reads; one entry per CDR3 protein. Of more than 200,000 distinct CDR3 sequences detected, over 9% appear once; the ten largest clones hold less than 8.5%. The sample was non-naive T cells sorted from PBMCs, taken 14 days before vaccination. This rearrangement joins TRBV2 to TRBJ2-1; no reliable D call. The sequence came from a man aged 45 to 65 who received an inactivated influenza vaccine. In DNA, the CDR3 is TGTACCAGCTGTCAGACACTGGGGTCGAGCGCCAGCTCCTACAATGAGCAGTTCTTC. Translating gives CTSCQTLGSSASSYNEQFF. Based on the CDR3 plus reference TRBV2 and TRBJ2-1, the full variable domain is EPEVTQTPSHQVTQMGQEVILRCVPISNHLYFYWYRQILGQKVEFLVSFYNNEISEKSEIFDDQFSVERPDGSNFTLKIRSTKLEDSAMYFCTSCQTLGSSASSYNEQFFGPGTRLTVL.